Described below is a single T cell receptor beta chain sequence and its context. This CDR3 has 13 amino acids. Trimming took off 4 bases at V and 9 bases at J, with 10 bases between the two ends. This entry comes from a study of blood T cell repertoires in COVID-19. Overall study: The cDNA or gDNA used as material had been derived from T cells, B-cell-depleted T cells, or PBMCs.

All enrollees were roughly 18 to 89 years old and from fewer than 30 US areas. Study processing details: Amplification with reference gene primers provided the estimates of nucleated cell counts. Libraries were prepared by immunoSEQ multiplex PCR; TCRdb keeps only in-frame clonotypes and omits some of them. That table is the source of V, J and clone size, and D and trimming were worked out from the DNA. The sample has nearly 200,000 clones, about 89% seen once. What was sequenced was PBMCs or T cells enriched from blood (not recorded which). This TCR derives from a woman aged 18-29 years who had recovered from COVID-19. The V and J genes are TRBV12-3 or TRBV12-4 and TRBJ1-6; TRBD1 is a possible D gene (5 bases). CDR3 sequence (DNA): TGTGCCAGCAGTTCTCGACAGACTTCACCCCTCCACTTT. Amino acid sequence: CASSSRQTSPLHF.